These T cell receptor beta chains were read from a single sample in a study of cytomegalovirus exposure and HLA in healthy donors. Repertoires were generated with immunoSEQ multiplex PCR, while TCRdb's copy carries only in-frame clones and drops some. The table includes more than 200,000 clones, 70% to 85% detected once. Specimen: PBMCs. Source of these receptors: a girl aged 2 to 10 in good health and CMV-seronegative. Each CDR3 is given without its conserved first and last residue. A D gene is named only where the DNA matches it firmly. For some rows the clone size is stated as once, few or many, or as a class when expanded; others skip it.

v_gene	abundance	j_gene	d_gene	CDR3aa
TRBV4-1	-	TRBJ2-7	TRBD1	ASSLDRGYEQY
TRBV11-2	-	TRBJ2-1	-	ASSSGLPPSEQF
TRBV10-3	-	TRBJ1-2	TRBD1	AISDYTGQAFSYGYT
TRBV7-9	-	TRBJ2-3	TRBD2	ASSPSGRGADTQY
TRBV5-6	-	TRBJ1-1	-	ASSLERRGLTEAF
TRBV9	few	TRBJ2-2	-	ASSVDSYTGELF
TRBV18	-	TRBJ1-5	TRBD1	ASSPQGARDQPQH
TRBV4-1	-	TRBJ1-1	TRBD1	ASSPISEGAGSMNTEAF
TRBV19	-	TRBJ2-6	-	ASSGGGPGANVLT
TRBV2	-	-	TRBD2	ASTAGGLYEQY
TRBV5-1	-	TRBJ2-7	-	ASSLSGTYEQY
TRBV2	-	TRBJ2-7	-	ASSGPGKPYEQY
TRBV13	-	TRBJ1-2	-	ASSLGDRGYT
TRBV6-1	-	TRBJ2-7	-	ASSEAPRTSKGYEQY
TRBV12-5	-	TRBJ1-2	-	ASGQGSYYGYT
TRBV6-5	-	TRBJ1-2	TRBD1	ASTPRGQSKGYT
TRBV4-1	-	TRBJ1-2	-	ASALLAGYGYT
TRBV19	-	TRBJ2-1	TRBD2	ASSTRLANEQF
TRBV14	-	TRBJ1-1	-	ASSQDAGPLSDTEAF
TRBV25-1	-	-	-	ASSDEQNYEQY
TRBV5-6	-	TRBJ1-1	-	ASSLDRGGAEAF
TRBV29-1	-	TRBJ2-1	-	SVEGGPPQGSYNEQF
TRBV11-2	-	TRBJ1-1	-	ASSLDPSYEAF
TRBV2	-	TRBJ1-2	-	ASGGGNYGYT
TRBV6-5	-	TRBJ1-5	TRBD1	ASSATGGAGQPQH
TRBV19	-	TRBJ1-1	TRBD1	ASSAPRDSDGEAF
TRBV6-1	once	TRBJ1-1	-	ASRETGIVAAF
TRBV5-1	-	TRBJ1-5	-	ASSFGGKEPQH
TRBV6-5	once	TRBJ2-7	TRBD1	ASSSGGVSYEQY
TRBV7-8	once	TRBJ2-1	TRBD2	ASSPRGGSLNEQF
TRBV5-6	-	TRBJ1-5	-	ASSFRGVYSNQPQH
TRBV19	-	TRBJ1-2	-	ASSENGYT
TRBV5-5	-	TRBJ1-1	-	ASSLMADTEAF
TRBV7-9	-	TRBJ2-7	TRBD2	ASSLSGGGPYEQY
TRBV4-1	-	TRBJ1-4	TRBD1	ASSHQKGQGGEKLF
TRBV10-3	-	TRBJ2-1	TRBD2	AIQAGELSNEQF
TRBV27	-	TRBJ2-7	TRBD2	ASGPRGGEQY
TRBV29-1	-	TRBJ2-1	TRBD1	SGGTGKSEQF
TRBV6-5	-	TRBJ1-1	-	ASSYRRNTEAF
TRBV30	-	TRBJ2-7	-	AWSATSYEQY
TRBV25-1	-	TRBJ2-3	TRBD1	ASSPGTVRTDTQY
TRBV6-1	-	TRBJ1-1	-	ASTGNTEAF
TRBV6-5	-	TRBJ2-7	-	ASSYARGSYEQY
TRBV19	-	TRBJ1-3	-	ASRSGAASGNTIY
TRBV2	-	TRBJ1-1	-	ASSGGLRTIEAF
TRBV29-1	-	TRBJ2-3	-	SVVASTDTQY
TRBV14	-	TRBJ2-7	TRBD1	ASSQGQGAPIYEQY
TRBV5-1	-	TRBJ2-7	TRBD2	ASNEERGAYEQY